Each of the 5 T cell receptor beta chains below was sequenced from the same sample in a study of shared T cell receptors in the human thymus. Assay: immunoSEQ multiplex PCR; the TCRdb copy retains only in-frame clones and omits some. Altogether 540,000 or so clones are present, roughly 74% being singletons, with the ten largest covering about 0.013%. These data also formed part of another study, on human thymus T cells.

The sample comprised thymocytes. Receptors originate from a boy under two years old with a congenital heart defect.

The V gene is TRBV7-8, the J gene TRBJ1-1; D gene ambiguous. The CDR3 totals 14 residues. CDR1 and CDR2 from the germline V gene are SGHVS and FQNEAQ. Trimming shortened V by 2 bases and J by 1 base, and 8 bases separated the two germline ends. CDR3 protein: CASSLWRANTEAFF. DNA for the CDR3: TGTGCCAGCAGCTTATGGCGGGCGAACACTGAAGCTTTCTTT.

V is TRBV29-1 and J is TRBJ1-4; 7 nucleotides agree with TRBD1. The ends lost 1 base at V and 10 bases at J; junction bases unmatched: 6. Germline V gene sequence: CDR1 SQVTM, CDR2 ANQGSEA. The CDR3 spans 13 residues. The CDR3 nucleotides are TGCAGCGTTGAAGGCCCAGGGGGTGGAAAACTGTTTTTT. The encoded protein is CSVEGPGGGKLFF. The full variable domain, rest sourced from reference TRBV29-1 and TRBJ1-4, is SAVISQKPSRDICQRGTSLTIQCQVDSQVTMMFWYRQQPGQSLTLIATANQGSEATYESGFVIDKFPISRPNLTFSTLTVSNMSPEDSSIYLCSVEGPGGGKLFFGSGTQLSVL.

This clone was seen a single time. The CDR3 nucleotides are TGTGCCAGCAGCCCTGGCGAGGACAATGAGCAGTTCTTC. Translation: CASSPGEDNEQFF. V usage is TRBV5-4 and J usage is TRBJ2-1; D not certain. In germline, CDR1 is SGHNT, CDR2 YYREEE (reference sequence). The V gene lost 4 bases and the J gene lost 5 bases, with 10 bases spanning the gap. CDR3 length: 13 amino acids.

This clone was counted a single time. The chain joins TRBV7-9 to TRBJ2-3, with 7 bases that match TRBD2. J lost 0 bases, V lost 5 bases, and 11 bases had no gene match. CDR3 length: 17 amino acids. Germline CDR1 reads SEHNR; CDR2 reads FQNEAQ (reference sequence). The CDR3 DNA reads TGTGCCAGCAGCCCTTTTAGGCTAGCGGAGAGCACAGATACGCAGTATTTT. Translation gives CASSPFRLAESTDTQYF.

The CDR3 DNA reads as TGTGCCAGCAGCTTGGAATTAGAGACAGATACGCAGTATTTT. Protein product: CASSLELETDTQYF. The chain recombines TRBV5-6 with TRBJ2-3; D is undetermined. The CDR3 sequence is 14 residues long. The V and J ends lost 0 bases and 3 bases respectively, with 8 bases between them. Germline assignment: CDR1 SGHDT and CDR2 YYEEEE.